These T cell receptor beta chains were read from a single sample in a study of blood T cell repertoires in COVID-19. The protocol was immunoSEQ multiplex PCR, while the TCRdb copy is restricted to in-frame clones and leaves out a portion. There are about 200,000 clones in the sample; roughly four fifths occur only once, and less than 15% lies in the top ten. Source material: peripheral blood. All receptors come from a woman aged 40 to 50 with acute or convalescent COVID-19. Both conserved end residues are part of each CDR3. Each record gives: clone size, V gene, D gene, J gene, CDR3 DNA, CDR3 protein. A D gene is named only where the DNA matches it firmly. Rows may omit the clone size; those that give it use once, few, many or a size class.

>once|TRBV20-1|.|TRBJ2-5
TGCAGTGCTAGTACCCGGGGGGCTGTTAAAGAGACCCAGTACTTC
CSASTRGAVKETQYF
>.|TRBV7-3|TRBD1|TRBJ2-7
TGTGCCAGCAGCTTAAGCGACCGGGACAGGGGGCTCTCCTACGAGCAGTACTTC
CASSLSDRDRGLSYEQYF
>.|TRBV30|.|TRBJ2-3
TGTGCCTGGAGTGGGGGGCAAGTAGCTAGCACAGATACGCAGTATTTT
CAWSGGQVASTDTQYF
>once|TRBV11-2|.|TRBJ2-3
TGTGCCAGCAGCGCCGTGGAACAGACCCGCACAGATACGCAGTATTTT
CASSAVEQTRTDTQYF
>.|TRBV24-1|.|TRBJ1-2
TGTGCCACCAGTGATAACACAGGGAGAAGCTATGGCTACACCTTC
CATSDNTGRSYGYTF
>.|TRBV3-1/TRBV3-2|TRBD2|TRBJ2-1
TGTGCCAGCAGCCTTTCTTGGACTAGCGGGAGGGAAGCCAATGAGCAGTTCTTC
CASSLSWTSGREANEQFF
>.|TRBV5-1|.|TRBJ1-2
TGCGCCAGCAGTTTCGGGGGTCTTGGGCAGGGAGGCTACACCTTC
CASSFGGLGQGGYTF
>.|TRBV3-1/TRBV3-2|.|TRBJ2-2
TGTGCCAGCAGCCACGAACGATCGGACACCGGGGAGCTGTTTTTT
CASSHERSDTGELFF
>.|TRBV19|TRBD1|TRBJ2-1
TGTGCCAGTAGTCCGCGCCCGACAGGGGGCGGCTACAATGAGCAGTTCTTC
CASSPRPTGGGYNEQFF
>.|TRBV11-3|.|TRBJ2-2
TGTGCCAGCAGCTTAGTGGGTGCGGGCTTAAACACCGGGGAGCTGTTTTTT
CASSLVGAGLNTGELFF
>few|TRBV6-1|TRBD1|TRBJ1-4
TGTGCCAGCAGTGACAACAGGGGGCTAGGAAATGAAAAACTGTTTTTT
CASSDNRGLGNEKLFF
>.|TRBV6-6|TRBD1|TRBJ1-5
TGTGCCAGCAGTTCCCAGGGGGGCCAGCCCCAGCATTTT
CASSSQGGQPQHF
>.|TRBV5-6|TRBD1|TRBJ2-7
TGTGCCAGCAGCACCGGGACAGGGGGGTACGAGCAGTACTTC
CASSTGTGGYEQYF
>.|TRBV6-1|.|TRBJ1-5
TGTGCCAGCAGAGAACAAAGACACAGTAGCAATCAGCCCCAGCATTTT
CASREQRHSSNQPQHF
>.|TRBV19|TRBD2|TRBJ2-5
TGTGCCAGTAGTACCCAGGGACTAGCGGAAGAGACCCAGTACTTC
CASSTQGLAEETQYF
>.|TRBV11-2|.|TRBJ2-3
TGTGCCAGCAGCCAAAGAAATACAGGGTTAGCAGATACGCAGTATTTT
CASSQRNTGLADTQYF
>.|TRBV15|TRBD1|TRBJ1-6
TGTGCCACCAGCAGGGGGGGACAGAACTCACCCCTCCACTTT
CATSRGGQNSPLHF
>.|TRBV6-5|.|TRBJ2-5
TGTGCCAGCAGGAGGGGGTTAGGAGAGACCCAGTACTTC
CASRRGLGETQYF
>many|TRBV5-1|.|TRBJ2-7
TGCGCCAGCAGCCCACTCGCGGGGCTCGAGCAGTACTTC
CASSPLAGLEQYF
>.|TRBV19|TRBD1|TRBJ1-6
TGTGCCAGTAGTATAGAGGGGACAGGGATCTCACCCCTCCACTTT
CASSIEGTGISPLHF
>.|TRBV7-8|.|TRBJ1-1
TGTGCCAGCAGCTTAGGCAGGGCCACTGAAGCTTTCTTT
CASSLGRATEAFF
>once|TRBV19|TRBD2|TRBJ2-1
TGTGCCAGTAGTATGGTTTGGACTAGCAATGAGCAGTTCTTC
CASSMVWTSNEQFF
>.|TRBV19|.|TRBJ1-1
TGTGCCAGTAGTACACTCAGGGTGAACACTGAAGCTTTCTTT
CASSTLRVNTEAFF
>few|TRBV6-5|TRBD1|TRBJ1-5
TGTGCCAGCAGCTTGACAGGGATAAATAATCAGCCCCAGCATTTT
CASSLTGINNQPQHF
>.|TRBV4-2|.|TRBJ1-2
TGTGCCAGCAGCCAAGATTCCCGCTATGGCTACACCTTC
CASSQDSRYGYTF
>.|TRBV20-1|TRBD2|TRBJ2-5
TGCAGTGCTAGTCCCTTTAGCGGGAAGGTAATAGAGACCCAGTACTTC
CSASPFSGKVIETQYF
>.|TRBV9|TRBD1|TRBJ1-6
TGTGCCAAAGGACAGGGGCGGTCACCCCTCCACTTT
CAKGQGRSPLHF
>.|TRBV5-1|TRBD2|TRBJ2-1
TGCGCCAGCAGCTTGAGCGGGGGCGAGCAGTTCTTC
CASSLSGGEQFF
>.|TRBV27|TRBD1|TRBJ1-2
TGTGCCAGCAGTTCGCCCCGGACAGGGCAACTGGGCTACACCTTC
CASSSPRTGQLGYTF
>.|TRBV6-5|TRBD1|TRBJ2-5
TGTGCCAGCAGGGCCGGACAGGGAAGAGAGACCCAGTACTTC
CASRAGQGRETQYF
>.|TRBV4-1|.|TRBJ2-4
TGCGCCAGCAGCTTCCGGAGTAACATTCAGTACTTC
CASSFRSNIQYF
>.|TRBV24-1|.|TRBJ2-5
TGTGCCACCAGTGATTTGCCCGGTCAGGGAACCCAAGAGACCCAGTACTTC
CATSDLPGQGTQETQYF
>.|TRBV28|TRBD2|TRBJ2-1
TGTGCCAGCAGTTCCCATAGCGGGGTCCGCTCCTACAATGAGCAGTTCTTC
CASSSHSGVRSYNEQFF
>.|TRBV24-1|TRBD2|TRBJ2-1
TGTGCCACCAGTGAGACCACTAGCGGGAGGACCAATGAGCAGTTCTTC
CATSETTSGRTNEQFF
>many|TRBV7-2|TRBD2|TRBJ2-2
TGTGCCAGCAGCTCCGGACTAGCGGGGGCCACCGGGGAGCTGTTTTTT
CASSSGLAGATGELFF
>.|TRBV6-6|.|TRBJ2-1
TGTGCCAGCAAGACAGGTACTGCGAATGAGCAGTTCTTC
CASKTGTANEQFF
>.|TRBV2|.|TRBJ1-1
TGTGCCAGCAGGGAGTGGGGGCTGGGCTTGAACACTGAAGCTTTCTTT
CASREWGLGLNTEAFF
>.|TRBV5-1|.|TRBJ2-7
TGCGCCAGCAGCGTGGGGCAAAGCGAGCAGTACTTC
CASSVGQSEQYF
>.|TRBV27|.|TRBJ1-2
TGTGCCAGCAGTTTATCTTCCCAAACAGGGAGGGGCTATGGCTACACCTTC
CASSLSSQTGRGYGYTF
>.|TRBV30|.|TRBJ2-1
TGTGCCTGGAGTGTAGGGTCAGGGGACAATGAGCAGTTCTTC
CAWSVGSGDNEQFF
>.|TRBV30|.|TRBJ1-6
TGTGCCTGGAGTGTACTGCCCGAAAGCTCCTATAATTCACCCCTCCACTTT
CAWSVLPESSYNSPLHF
>.|TRBV25-1|.|TRBJ2-1
TGTGCCACCACTAGCCAAATTAAGCTGTTCTTC
CATTSQIKLFF
>few|TRBV10-3|.|TRBJ1-2
TGTGCCATCAGGGACCCCGGGACACCTAACTATGGCTACACCTTC
CAIRDPGTPNYGYTF
>.|TRBV15|.|TRBJ1-1
TGTGCCACCAGACCCAGGACAGAGAACACTGAAGCTTTCTTT
CATRPRTENTEAFF
>few|TRBV12-5|.|TRBJ2-1
TGTGCTAGTGGTTCTCTTGAGCAGTTCTTC
CASGSLEQFF
>.|TRBV5-6|.|TRBJ2-1
TGTGCCAGCAGCTTTTTTGGGCAAGCGGGTGAGCAGTTCTTC
CASSFFGQAGEQFF
>.|TRBV7-2|.|TRBJ1-1
TGTGCCAGCAGCTTATACGGGGTGGGGAACACTGAAGCTTTCTTT
CASSLYGVGNTEAFF
>.|TRBV2|TRBD1|TRBJ2-5
TGTGCCAGCAGTGAAGCCGGAGGACAGGGGGCTCGGGAGACCCAGTACTTC
CASSEAGGQGARETQYF
>.|TRBV5-6|.|TRBJ1-2
TGTGCCAGCAGCTTCGTCGACAAACTTAACTATGGCTACACCTTC
CASSFVDKLNYGYTF
>.|TRBV11-3|.|TRBJ2-3
TGTGCCAGCAGCTTAGGGCAGGGCGCAGATACGCAGTATTTT
CASSLGQGADTQYF
>.|TRBV5-5|TRBD1|TRBJ1-6
TGTGCCAGCAGCATAATGACCGGGACAGGGAGTTCACCCCTCCACTTT
CASSIMTGTGSSPLHF
>.|TRBV6-6|TRBD1|TRBJ1-2
TGTGCCAGCAGCCAGGCGGGACAGGGACACTATGGCTACACCTTC
CASSQAGQGHYGYTF
>few|TRBV27|.|TRBJ2-1
TGTGCCAGCAGCCGGGACACCTCCTTCTACAATGAGCAGTTCTTC
CASSRDTSFYNEQFF
>.|TRBV2|TRBD1|TRBJ1-1
TGTGCCAGCAGTGAACAGGGACAGGAGAACACTGAAGCTTTCTTT
CASSEQGQENTEAFF
>.|TRBV2|.|TRBJ1-1
TGTGCCAGCAGTGAAAGAGGTACGACGGTAGCTTTCTTT
CASSERGTTVAFF
>.|TRBV7-2|TRBD1|TRBJ2-7
TGTGCCAGCAGCCCCTCGACCGGACAGGGGAGGGGGCAGTACTTC
CASSPSTGQGRGQYF
>few|TRBV5-4|.|TRBJ1-5
TGTGCCAGCAGCTCTGACGGACTTCCCGATCAGCCCCAGCATTTT
CASSSDGLPDQPQHF
>.|TRBV20-1|TRBD1|TRBJ2-7
TGCAGTGCTAATGACCCGGGACAGTGGGCCTACGAGCAGTACTTC
CSANDPGQWAYEQYF